This T cell receptor (beta chain) was identified during a study of massively parallel sequencing of T cell beta chains (dated 2009 in TCRdb). Broadly, across the study: Human TCR beta CDR3 diversity in peripheral blood was profiled using 5'-RACE, Illumina short-read sequencing and a dedicated short-read assembly strategy. Study-level results and caveats: Because the RNA was pooled from many donors, population-average clonotype abundance rather than any individual repertoire is reflected in the results. Usage of TRBV genes spanned from 0.0085% to 0.01% for TRBV17 up to 24.6% for TRBV20-1, while TRBJ usage spanned from 1.6% for TRBJ2-6 up to about 15% for TRBJ2-1. A single sequence read supported most clonotypes (about three fifths of the roughly 34,000), and this single-read support could in principle inflate apparent diversity. The length of CDR3 beta varied from 21 to 81 nucleotides, with the peak at 45 nucleotides. Within the roughly 30,000 distinct clonotypes, single-copy clonotypes accounted for 65.3% of clonotypes but just 15% to 20% of assemblies. Only about 23,000 (67.4%) of the clonotypes could be assigned a unique TRBV gene. By subsampling, clonotype counts were shown to rise linearly with read number, indicating that sequencing depth was far from saturation. The reported gene usage frequencies may have been skewed by preferential PCR amplification of some TRBV and TRBJ sequences.

This clonotype is assessed as large (0.1 to 1%). Its antigen is unknown. Per-nucleotide qualities are absent, and no much larger clonotype sits a single base away. The donor pool was composed of approximately 380 males and 170 or so females, all aged roughly 18 to 45 years. Peripheral leukocyte polyA+ RNA was isolated from about 170 liters of pooled peripheral blood. The starting material was a commercial mRNA preparation from normal human peripheral blood leukocytes pooled from some 550 individuals. The reads were generated on an Illumina Genome Analyzer II. After two rounds of nested PCR using TRBC1/TRBC2-specific primers, a RACE product of roughly 520 bp was obtained and then gel-purified. To give RACE a 5' anchor, first-strand cDNA synthesis used a TRBC-specific primer together with a template-switching oligonucleotide. The RACE amplicon was too long for direct short-read sequencing, so it was concatemerized by ligation and sheared by sonication. PAGE was used to isolate a size fraction of 100 to 300 bp, and that fraction then underwent shotgun sequencing on the Illumina platform. In separate sequencing runs on an Illumina GAII, 18.8 million 36-nt reads and 21.7 million 50-nt single-end reads were generated. The authors' pipeline ran thus. The pooled 40 million or so reads were assembled with iSSAKE using parameters -m 15, -o 2 and -r 0.7. Reads aligning to the ends of Ensembl TRBV gene predictions that carried unmatched junctional bases were used to seed de novo CDR3 beta assemblies. Rather than raw read depth, the number of matching assembled contigs was used to estimate clonotype abundance. After some 2,100 (around 5.9%) of the assembled clonotypes were removed for having in-frame stop codons, approximately 35,000 productive clonotypes remained. Of the 270 or so unique TCR sequences obtained by Sanger sequencing of cloned RACE products, 69% were also present in the Illumina assembly. The raw public data were reprocessed by TCRdb itself: fastp quality trimming at Q25, MiXCR clonotype calling, in-frame beta chains only. CDR3 protein duplicates are merged, each entry listing the most common genes and DNA. TCRdb, rather than the study authors, made the V and J calls. The sample includes a few thousand distinct CDR3 sequences, with less than 45% observed a single time. The ten largest clonotypes hold less than 3.5% of the sample.

Trimming removed 1 base from V and 1 base from J, leaving 7 bases between the germline ends. Looking up the germline V gene yields CDR1 SQVTM and CDR2 ANQGSEA. Taken from cysteine to phenylalanine, the CDR3 has 13 residues. The CDR3 DNA has 39 bases and is translated from base 1. The TCR was taken from a pool of human donors in good health; the sample was commercial RNA pooled from many donors. This receptor chain uses TRBV29-1 and TRBJ1-1; the D gene remains uncertain. Sequencing was carried out using commercial RNA from peripheral blood pooled from many donors. The CDR3 protein is CSVEAFRNTEAFF. The nucleotide sequence reads TGCAGCGTTGAAGCATTTAGGAACACTGAAGCTTTCTTT.